One sample yielded the 14 T cell receptor beta chains listed below, sequenced in a study of T-cell reconstitution after alpha-beta-depleted transplantation in children. During its preparation, the TCRbeta library received unique molecular identifiers. One entry per CDR3 protein, called by TCRdb with MiXCR from the PCR reads. The sample records some 200,000 distinct CDR3 sequences, roughly 6.6% being singletons. The source material was PBMCs, sampled before TCRalphabeta/CD19-depleted stem cell transplant. These receptors all come from a boy younger than 10 with acute lymphoblastic leukemia, due to receive a stem cell transplant.

This clonotype was counted ten times or more. The chain has TRBV4-1 and TRBJ2-3; D is ambiguous. Germline V gene sequence: CDR1 MGHRA, CDR2 YSYEKL. With 3 bases removed from V and 5 bases from J, the gap between germline ends came to 3 bases. The CDR3 sequence is 11 residues long. CDR3: CASSQEDTQYF. CDR3 sequence (DNA): TGCGCCAGCAGCCAGGAAGATACGCAGTATTTT.

V and J are TRBV7-9 and TRBJ2-1; 7 nucleotides match TRBD1. The CDR3 runs to 15 residues. Losses at the gene ends were 3 bases for V and 7 bases for J; bases not matched to a gene: 9. Germline CDR1 reads SEHNR; CDR2 reads FQNEAQ (reference sequence). The CDR3 coding sequence is TGTGCCAGCAGCTTTGTTTCAGGGGGTATGAATGAGCAGTTCTTC. It codes for CASSFVSGGMNEQFF.

In its sample, this clonotype was seen many times. The chain links TRBV20-1 to TRBJ2-5; no reliable D call. V was cut by 5 bases and J by 2 bases, with 12 bases left in between. The germline gives CDR1 DFQATT, CDR2 SNEGSKA (reference sequence). This CDR3 has 13 residues. The CDR3 protein is CSAARTAQETQYF. DNA for the CDR3: TGCAGTGCTGCCCGGACGGCTCAAGAGACCCAGTACTTC.

A remark on this clonotype: Being one base from a much bigger clone, this may be a read error. V gene TRBV20-1 combines with J gene TRBJ2-7; D is unclear. Trimming removed 1 base from V and 3 bases from J, with 10 bases in between. The V gene's germline CDR1 is DFQATT and CDR2 SNEGSKA (reference sequence). This CDR3 comprises 13 residues. CDR3 residues: CSARGSSDYEQYF. The CDR3 DNA reads TGCAGTGCTAGAGGGTCTAGTGACTACGAGCAGTACTTC.

The chain combines TRBV20-1 with TRBJ2-7, with D possibly matching TRBD1 (6 bases). The germline gives CDR1 DFQATT, CDR2 SNEGSKA (reference sequence). V was cut by 5 bases and J by 2 bases, with 19 bases left in between. The CDR3 loop spans 15 amino acids. The CDR3 nucleotides are TGCAGTGCTCCCCTAACCGGGACAAAACCCTACGAGCAGTACTTC. This translates into CSAPLTGTKPYEQYF.

This clonotype has at least ten counts. J is TRBJ2-3 and V is TRBV20-1, with D hard to call. Germline CDR1 is DFQATT and CDR2 is SNEGSKA (reference sequence). The CDR3 extends over 9 amino acids. The CDR3: CRSGDTQYF. The CDR3 DNA is TGCAGGTCAGGAGATACGCAGTATTTT.

This clonotype was seen at least ten times. The chain combines TRBV12-3 or TRBV12-4 with TRBJ2-1, with D possibly matching TRBD2 (6 bases). This CDR3 has 15 residues. Trimming took off 1 base at V and 8 bases at J, with 15 bases between the two ends. CDR3: CASSLVSPAGYEQFF. The CDR3 DNA reads as TGTGCCAGCAGTTTAGTATCACCGGCGGGGTATGAGCAGTTCTTC.

This clonotype was seen at least ten times. The chain recombines TRBV12-3 or TRBV12-4 with TRBJ2-7; 7 positions match TRBD2. CDR3 length equals 15 residues. The V segment lost 10 bases and the J segment 4 bases; nucleotides outside the gene matches: 16. The CDR3 sequence: CATSRRGGGNYEQYF. The CDR3 nucleotides are TGTGCCACCTCACGGAGGGGCGGGGGAAATTACGAGCAGTACTTC.

This clonotype has at least ten counts. This chain connects TRBV28 to TRBJ2-7, with D uncertain. The CDR3 runs 10 residues. The germline V and J ends were trimmed by 6 bases and 5 bases, with 5 bases remaining between them. Germline V gives CDR1 MDHEN, CDR2 SYDVKM. CDR3 protein: CASRGNEQYF. CDR3 nucleotide sequence: TGTGCCAGCAGGGGCAACGAGCAGTACTTC. The full variable domain, its missing parts supplied by reference TRBV28 and TRBJ2-7, is DVKVTQSSRYLVKRTGEKVFLECVQDMDHENMFWYRQDPGLGLRLIYFSYDVKMKEKGDIPEGYSVSREKKERFSLILESASTNQTSMYLCASRGNEQYFGPGTRLTVT.

The CDR3 loop reads CASSLSRGGTEAFF. The CDR3 DNA reads as TGTGCCAGCAGTTTATCCAGGGGGGGCACTGAAGCTTTCTTT. The rearrangement joins TRBV28 to TRBJ1-1, with 7 positions matching TRBD1. In germline, CDR1 is MDHEN, CDR2 SYDVKM. This CDR3 spans 14 amino acids. V gave up 1 base and J gave up 4 bases; unmatched junction bases: 3.

This clonotype was seen ten or more times. The CDR3 here is CASSFGFYSYNEQFF. In nucleotides, the CDR3 is TGTGCCAGCAGTTTCGGCTTCTACTCCTACAATGAGCAGTTCTTC. The chain employs TRBV12-3 or TRBV12-4 and TRBJ2-1, with D uncertain. V dropped 3 bases and J dropped 0 bases, with 9 bases sitting between them. The CDR3 loop spans 15 amino acids.

The table lists this clonotype with many counts. V usage is TRBV11-2 and J usage is TRBJ2-5; 13 nucleotides match TRBD2. Germline V gene lookup returns CDR1 SGHAT and CDR2 FQNNGV. Unmatched junction bases numbered 3, after V lost 4 bases and J lost 1 base. The CDR3 covers 16 residues. The CDR3 here is CASSSGTSGVQETQYF. DNA for the CDR3: TGTGCCAGCAGCTCGGGGACTAGCGGGGTCCAAGAGACCCAGTACTTC.

This clonotype came up many times. The chain links TRBV9 to TRBJ1-2, with a tentative D call TRBD1 (5 bases). Germline V gene lookup returns CDR1 SGDLS and CDR2 YYNGEE. The V and J ends lost 2 bases and 5 bases respectively, with 10 bases between them. This CDR3 is 13 amino acids long. The CDR3 nucleotides are TGTGCCAGCAGCGTTGACAGCGGTTATGGCTACACCTTC. Protein: CASSVDSGYGYTF.

This clonotype was found a few times. The chain is built from TRBV5-1 and TRBJ2-3; D is ambiguous. This CDR3 region has 14 residues. Trimming removed 2 bases at V and 4 bases at J, with 11 bases between. Per the germline V gene, CDR1 is SGHRS and CDR2 is YFSETQ. The CDR3 protein is CASSLGGFPDTQYF. CDR3 DNA sequence: TGCGCCAGCAGCTTAGGTGGGTTCCCAGATACGCAGTATTTT.